This passage covers 25 T cell receptor beta chains from one sample sequenced in a study of PD-1 blockade in classical Hodgkin lymphoma (dated by TCRdb to 2019 to 2021). The time point label for this specimen denotes: newly diagnosed, previously untreated cHL patient sample. The method was the immunoSEQ multiplex PCR assay. In its TCRdb copy, this immuneACCESS table keeps in-frame sequences only and misses some clones. Where compared with another copy, unresolved V genes explain less than half of these, and the others have no known cause. This sample gives approximately 45,000 clones in total; around 90% of them show up just once. The top ten clones comprise approximately 4.9% of the sample. Source material: peripheral blood mononuclear cells (PBMCs). The receptors stem from a human donor with classical Hodgkin lymphoma.

This chain uses TRBV2 with TRBJ2-7, with D perhaps matching TRBD2 (5 bases). V was trimmed by 5 bases and J by 0 bases, leaving 14 bases between them. Looked up from germline, CDR1 is SNHLY and CDR2 is FYNNEI. The CDR3 consists of 15 residues. The CDR3 bases are TGTGCCAGCAGTCCCCGGGAAACCTTCTCCTACGAGCAGTACTTC. Amino acid sequence: CASSPRETFSYEQYF.

The chain recombines TRBV15 with TRBJ2-7; perhaps TRBD1 as D (5 bases). The V gene lost 0 bases and the J gene lost 6 bases, with 15 bases spanning the gap. CDR1 is LNHNV, CDR2 YYDKDF, per germline (reference sequence). CDR3 size: 15 residues. CDR3 DNA: TGTGCCACCAGCAGAGACTTACAGGTTGTGGGCGAGCAGTACGTC. Amino acid sequence: CATSRDLQVVGEQYV.

This chain joins TRBV9 and TRBJ2-5, with D possibly TRBD1 on 6 matching bases. The CDR3 has 16 residues. Deletions cut 3 bases from V and 5 bases from J, with 20 bases between. Germline V gene data show CDR1 as SGDLS and CDR2 as YYNGEE. CDR3 DNA: TGTGCCAGCAGCGCACTCGGGTCAGGGGCTACGGAGACCCAGTACTTC. Protein product: CASSALGSGATETQYF.

The chain carries TRBV6-5 and TRBJ2-7, with 8 bases identical to TRBD2. The CDR3 loop spans 13 amino acids. The germline V gene encodes CDR1 MNHEY and CDR2 SVGAGI. The ends lost 6 bases at V and 2 bases at J; junction bases unmatched: 3. The CDR3 is CASRRAGAYEQYF. CDR3 nucleotides: TGTGCCAGCAGGAGAGCGGGAGCCTACGAGCAGTACTTC.

The chain carries TRBV9 and TRBJ2-1, with TRBD2 matching 13 bases. The CDR3 extends over 17 amino acids. With V trimmed by 0 bases and J by 8 bases, 8 bases remained unmatched. The V gene's germline CDR1 is SGDLS and CDR2 YYNGEE. The CDR3 region is CASSVVPGLAGVHEQFF. In DNA, the CDR3 is TGTGCCAGCAGCGTAGTACCAGGACTAGCGGGAGTGCATGAGCAGTTCTTC.

This clone was seen more than once but under ten times. This chain uses TRBV5-4 with TRBJ2-1, with 7 nucleotides matching TRBD1. CDR3 length: 15 amino acids. The junction had 3 bases not matched to a gene; V was cut back by 3 bases and J by 0 bases. CDR1 is SGHNT, CDR2 YYREEE, per germline (reference sequence). This chain's CDR3 is CASSSNRGSYNEQFF. The CDR3 DNA reads TGTGCCAGCAGCTCAAACAGGGGCTCCTACAATGAGCAGTTCTTC.

The J gene is TRBJ1-1, the V gene TRBV11-2; D gene ambiguous. This CDR3 has 15 amino acids. V shed 4 bases and J shed 1 base, with 13 bases lying between them. Per germline, CDR1 SGHAT and CDR2 FQNNGV. The DNA for the CDR3 is TGTGCCAGCAGCTCCCGTTTCGATCAGAACACTGAAGCTTTCTTT. Protein product: CASSSRFDQNTEAFF.

The rearrangement uses TRBV19 and TRBJ2-1; 9 bases line up with TRBD2. Trimming cost V 3 bases and J 7 bases; bases outside gene matches: 13. CDR1 and CDR2 (germline): LNHDA, SQIVND (reference sequence). The CDR3 is 17 residues long. The CDR3 DNA is TGTGCCAGTAGTATGGGACTAGCCCCCCGTAGGGGGAATGAGCAGTTCTTC. Its translation is CASSMGLAPRRGNEQFF.

The rearrangement uses TRBV7-6 and TRBJ1-2; unclear D gene. The length of the CDR3 is 13 residues. Trimming cost V 1 base and J 4 bases, with 7 bases left between them. CDR1 and CDR2 (germline): SGHVS, FNYEAQ. The CDR3 is CASSLERGYGYTF. The CDR3 DNA is TGTGCCAGCAGCTTAGAACGGGGCTATGGCTACACCTTC.

V and J are TRBV19 and TRBJ1-2; D possibly corresponds to TRBD1 (5 bases). The CDR3 extends over 12 amino acids. In germline, CDR1 is LNHDA, CDR2 SQIVND (reference sequence). V was clipped by 6 bases and J by 6 bases, with 11 bases between them. CDR3 residues: CASRTGADGYTF. DNA of the CDR3: TGTGCCAGTAGGACCGGGGCCGATGGCTACACCTTC.

V and J are TRBV7-8 and TRBJ1-1; tentatively, D is TRBD1 (6 bases). The CDR3 is 15 amino acids. V was trimmed by 3 bases and J by 3 bases, leaving 14 bases between them. The germline gives CDR1 SGHVS, CDR2 FQNEAQ. As DNA, the CDR3 is TGTGCCAGCAGCTTGGGGGGCCTCGAGGACACTGAAGCTTTCTTT. Protein product: CASSLGGLEDTEAFF.

V usage is TRBV5-1 and J usage is TRBJ2-3; 9 positions match TRBD2. The CDR3 contains 16 residues. Germline trimming cut 1 base from V and 3 bases from J; bases unmatched to any gene: 6. The V gene's germline CDR1 is SGHRS and CDR2 YFSETQ. The chain's CDR3 is CASSLRAGGPTDTQYF. DNA for the CDR3: TGCGCCAGCAGCTTGAGGGCGGGAGGGCCAACAGATACGCAGTATTTT.

This clone was found a few times. The chain uses TRBV11-2 and TRBJ2-3; 7 nucleotides line up with TRBD2. V was clipped by 4 bases and J by 6 bases; unmatched bases: 7. Looked up from germline, CDR1 is SGHAT and CDR2 is FQNNGV. The CDR3 extends over 14 amino acids. The CDR3 sequence: CASSSSGLQDTQYF. The DNA for the CDR3 is TGTGCCAGCAGCTCTAGCGGACTCCAGGATACGCAGTATTTT.

The chain combines TRBV7-8 with TRBJ2-5, with 10 bases identical to TRBD2. V lost 8 bases, J lost 4 bases, and 19 bases stayed unmatched. This CDR3 has 18 residues. The germline gives CDR1 SGHVS, CDR2 FQNEAQ. The CDR3 bases are TGTGCCAGCCTCGGGGGGGCTAGCGGGAGCCGGAGGATAGAGACCCAGTACTTC. It encodes CASLGGASGSRRIETQYF. The full variable domain, its missing parts supplied by reference TRBV7-8 and TRBJ2-5, is GAGVSQSPRYKVAKRGQDVALRCDPISGHVSLFWYQQALGQGPEFLTYFQNEAQLDKSGLPSDRFFAERPEGSVSTLKIQRTQQEDSAVYLCASLGGASGSRRIETQYFGPGTRLLVL.

This clone has a single count. The CDR3 reads CSFGGATDTQYF. The CDR3 coding sequence is TGCAGCTTCGGGGGGGCCACAGATACGCAGTATTTT. The chain recombines TRBV29-1 with TRBJ2-3; 8 bases map to TRBD2. The CDR3 runs to 12 residues. With 8 bases clipped from V and 2 bases from J, the junction kept 3 bases outside the gene matches. CDR1 is SQVTM and CDR2 is ANQGSEA in the germline V gene.

This chain links TRBV5-1 with TRBJ2-3; 8 bases are a match to TRBD2. The germline V gene has CDR1 SGHRS and CDR2 YFSETQ. The CDR3 runs 14 residues. V shed 6 bases and J 3 bases; nucleotides not matched to a gene: 6. In nucleotides, the CDR3 is TGCGCCAGCACTGGGCTAGCGGGTACAGATACGCAGTATTTT. Its protein is CASTGLAGTDTQYF.

This chain uses TRBV18 with TRBJ2-5; the D gene is possibly TRBD2 (5 bases). In germline, CDR1 is KGHSH, CDR2 LQKENI. The CDR3 sequence is 12 residues long. Trimming removed 2 bases from V and 5 bases from J, with 6 bases in between. CDR3 sequence: CASSPREETQYF. DNA of the CDR3: TGTGCCAGCTCACCAAGGGAGGAGACCCAGTACTTC.

The chain joins TRBV5-8 to TRBJ2-1; D perhaps matches TRBD2 (5 bases). There are 12 residues in the CDR3. V was shortened by 5 bases and J by 10 bases, with 13 bases between the two germline ends. Germline CDR1 is SGHTS and CDR2 is YDEGEE. The chain's CDR3 is CASSLLGREQFF. Written as DNA, the CDR3 is TGTGCCAGCAGTCTACTAGGTAGGGAGCAGTTCTTC.

This clone was observed a few times. This chain connects TRBV28 to TRBJ1-2; D possibly corresponds to TRBD1 (5 bases). Germline V lookup: CDR1 MDHEN, CDR2 SYDVKM. The V gene lost 4 bases and the J gene lost 13 bases, with 13 bases spanning the gap. The CDR3 is made up of 11 amino acids. The CDR3 nucleotides are TGTGCCAGCAGTTCCTCCCGACAGCTCACCTTC. This sequence encodes CASSSSRQLTF.

The count of this clone is one. The chain employs TRBV5-4 and TRBJ1-1; TRBD1 aligns across 7 bases. CDR3 length: 14 amino acids. V lost 1 base, J lost 7 bases, and 7 bases stayed unmatched. Germline lookup yields CDR1 SGHNT and CDR2 YYREEE (reference sequence). CDR3 sequence reads: CASSLFQGGGEAFF. CDR3 DNA sequence: TGTGCCAGCAGCTTGTTTCAGGGGGGCGGTGAAGCTTTCTTT. Filled out from reference TRBV5-4 and TRBJ1-1, the complete variable domain reads ETGVTQSPTHLIKTRGQQVTLRCSSQSGHNTVSWYQQALGQGPQFIFQYYREEENGRGNFPPRFSGLQFPNYSSELNVNALELDDSALYLCASSLFQGGGEAFFGQGTRLTVV.

The chain has TRBV4-1 and TRBJ2-1; D might be TRBD1 or TRBD2, each matching 5 bases. The V end was cut by 2 bases, the J end by 4 bases, with 12 bases between. The CDR3 sequence is 15 residues long. Germline CDR1 is MGHRA and CDR2 is YSYEKL. The CDR3 sequence: CASSQPGTDYNEQFF. The CDR3 nucleotides read TGCGCCAGCAGCCAACCCGGGACGGATTACAATGAGCAGTTCTTC.

The J gene is TRBJ2-6, the V gene TRBV6-4; 7 bases line up with TRBD1. Germline CDR1 reads MRHNA; CDR2 reads SNTAGT. V shed 3 bases and J 3 bases; nucleotides not matched to a gene: 5. CDR3 length equals 16 residues. The CDR3 sequence: CASSDEGGGGANVLTF. CDR3 DNA sequence: TGTGCCAGCAGTGATGAAGGGGGCGGTGGGGCCAACGTCCTGACTTTC.

The genes are TRBV9 and TRBJ2-6, with unresolved D. The CDR3 spans 16 residues. V was cut by 1 base and J by 2 bases, with 10 bases left in between. Germline loops: CDR1 SGDLS, CDR2 YYNGEE. The CDR3 loop reads CASSVSLGAGANVLTF. In DNA, the CDR3 is TGTGCCAGCAGCGTATCCCTAGGCGCTGGGGCCAACGTCCTGACTTTC.

This clone was detected a few times. V is TRBV10-3 and J is TRBJ1-5; D remains unclear. Trimming cost V 0 bases and J 0 bases, with 9 bases left between them. From germline, CDR1 is ENHRY and CDR2 SYGVKD. The CDR3 extends over 16 amino acids. The CDR3 nucleotides are TGTGCCATCAGTGAGTCCGGAGACTATAGCAATCAGCCCCAGCATTTT. It translates to CAISESGDYSNQPQHF.

This clone was recorded only once. The chain is built from TRBV29-1 and TRBJ1-2; D call uncertain. CDR3 length: 14 amino acids. Per germline, CDR1 SQVTM and CDR2 ANQGSEA. Trimming removed 5 bases at V and 2 bases at J, with 15 bases between. The CDR3 sequence is CSVKDLGSNYGYTF. The DNA of the CDR3 is TGCAGCGTTAAGGATTTAGGGTCGAACTATGGCTACACCTTC.